This T cell receptor (beta chain) appears in the sequencing data of a study of T cell responses to AZD1222 COVID-19 vaccine. Findings and caveats of the study: Vaccination with two AZD1222 doses was followed by a rise in Spike-specific TCR breadth and depth. The donors showed a predominance of white British ancestry and of females, with possible underestimation of clonal diversity.

The ends lost 2 bases at V and 1 base at J; junction bases unmatched: 0. This CDR3 comprises 15 residues. Germline V gene sequence: CDR1 MNHNY, CDR2 SVGAGI (reference sequence). On this clone itself: Its specificity is not known.

The table came from immunoSEQ multiplex PCR; TCRdb's copy has only in-frame clones and leaves some out. The sample shows over 100,000 clones, around 87% of them seen only once. The V gene is TRBV6-6, the J gene TRBJ1-4, with 8 bases fitting TRBD1. The sequences come from peripheral blood, collected 28 days after the second AZD1222 dose. The clonotype was recovered from an adult who received the AZD1222 COVID-19 vaccine. The CDR3 spells CASSYGQGTNEKLFF. DNA for the CDR3: TGTGCCAGCAGTTACGGACAGGGAACTAATGAAAAACTGTTTTTT.